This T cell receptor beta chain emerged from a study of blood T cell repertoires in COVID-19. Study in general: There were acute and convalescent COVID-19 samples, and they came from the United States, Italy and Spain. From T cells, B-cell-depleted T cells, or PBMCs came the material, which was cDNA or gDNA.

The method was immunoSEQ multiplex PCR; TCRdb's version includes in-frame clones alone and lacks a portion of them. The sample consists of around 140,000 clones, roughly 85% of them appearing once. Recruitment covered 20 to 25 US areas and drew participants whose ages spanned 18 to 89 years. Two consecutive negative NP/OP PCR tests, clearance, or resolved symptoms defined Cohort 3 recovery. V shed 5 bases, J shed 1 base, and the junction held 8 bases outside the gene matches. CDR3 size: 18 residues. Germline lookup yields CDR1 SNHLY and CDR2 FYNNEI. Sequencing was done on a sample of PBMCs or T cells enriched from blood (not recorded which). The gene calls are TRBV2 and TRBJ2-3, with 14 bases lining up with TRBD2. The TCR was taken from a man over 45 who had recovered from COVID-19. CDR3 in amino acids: CASSRALGLAGGTDTQYF. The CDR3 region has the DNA TGTGCCAGCAGTCGAGCCTTGGGACTAGCGGGGGGCACAGATACGCAGTATTTT.